This TCR beta chain comes out of a study of blood T cells in healthy people across ages. The donors, aged 6 to 90, were healthy Caucasians from Russia. Per-sample yields of isolated PBMCs were at least 6 million. Through a sample-barcoded 5' primer and a J-beta primer mix, a second PCR was run for roughly 6 to 11 cycles. Each cDNA molecule was tagged by a template-switch adaptor with 12 random nucleotides. TCRdb analysed the 5' RACE reads with MiXCR anew, one entry per CDR3 protein. The sample lists about 680,000 distinct CDR3 sequences, around 48% occurring once. Findings and limits, study-wide: TCR beta diversity, measured per million T cells, fell in a roughly linear way with age.

Trimming removed 7 bases from V and 4 bases from J, with 19 bases in between. This CDR3 region has 15 residues. A note on this clonotype: Antigen: not known.

What was sequenced was blood. The origin of this receptor is a woman in her sixties or seventies in good health. This chain links TRBV12-3 or TRBV12-4 with TRBJ1-2; perhaps TRBD1 as D (6 bases). The CDR3 DNA reads TGTGCCAGCACCAGACCGGGACAAGGACTCTATGGCTACACCTTC. It is translated as CASTRPGQGLYGYTF.